The rows below give T cell receptor beta chains drawn from one sample of a study of shared clonotypes between healthy human individuals. TCRdb keeps only in-frame clones here, not all; method: immunoSEQ multiplex PCR. The sample shows approximately 2,200,000 clones, 90% to 95% of them seen only once. The material sequenced was naive CD8+ T cells from PBMCs. All receptors come from a man aged 18 to 30 in good health. Some clones in this sample may be carry-over from other donors' samples. Each CDR3 is given without its conserved first and last residue.

J gene | V gene | CDR3 protein
TRBJ2-5 | TRBV15 | ATSRTAGGETQY
TRBJ2-7 | TRBV9 | ASSVAVTGYEQY
TRBJ2-4 | TRBV4-1 | ASSQRTGTENIQY
TRBJ1-1 | TRBV29-1 | SVEDRIGLRTEAF
TRBJ2-7 | TRBV19 | ASSIRRVGPSPYEQY
TRBJ1-1 | TRBV19 | ASSIPGFEAF
TRBJ2-5 | TRBV5-1 | ASSYHPGTGDKY
TRBJ1-4 | TRBV4-3 | ASSPDRSTNEKLF
TRBJ2-7 | TRBV7-9 | ASSLGGWQGQYEQY
TRBJ1-1 | TRBV27 | ASSILQGYTEAF
TRBJ2-3 | TRBV19 | ASSIRDSHTDTQY
TRBJ2-7 | TRBV4-1 | ASSRPGQYYEQY